This T cell receptor beta chain is drawn from a study of shared clonotypes between healthy human individuals. Some clones are missing from TCRdb's copy, which holds only in-frame ones; the method was immunoSEQ multiplex PCR. The sample shows 2.3 million or so clones, 85% to 95% of them seen only once. The study, taken as a whole, reports: Deeper or shallower sequencing was expected to change how clonotypes are shared among donors.

Notes on this clone: The antigen remains unidentified.

V shed 6 bases and J shed 7 bases, with 10 bases lying between them. The CDR3 totals 12 residues. Germline V lookup: CDR1 MNHEY, CDR2 SVGAGI. The sequence came from a man aged 18 to 30 in good health. Some clones in this sample may be carry-over from other donors' samples. Sequenced material: naive CD4+ T cells from PBMCs. Subset noted: CD45RA+ positively selected. This chain connects TRBV6-5 to TRBJ1-5; TRBD1 is a possible D gene (5 bases). The CDR3 DNA reads as TGTGCCAGCAGCTCTAAGGGGCAGCCCCAGCATTTT. Its translation: CASSSKGQPQHF.